The source of this T cell receptor beta chain is a study of shared clonotypes between healthy human individuals. Deep level was the assay's run setting. Assay: immunoSEQ multiplex PCR; the TCRdb copy retains only in-frame clones and omits some. Found here are about 2.1 million clones, about 94% of them singletons; the top ten hold over 1.5%. CD8 cells regarded as naive lacked CD45RO, were positively chosen for CCR7, and omitted terminally differentiated effector memory CD45RA+ cells. Germline loops: CDR1 SEHNR, CDR2 FQNEAQ (reference sequence). Trimming at V came to 4 bases and at J to 4 bases, leaving 9 bases not matched to a gene. CDR3 length equals 16 residues.

Sequencing was carried out using naive CD8+ T cells from PBMCs. The sequence came from a man aged 18 to 30 in good health. Some clones in this sample may be carry-over from other donors' samples. V usage is TRBV7-9 and J usage is TRBJ2-1, with 8 bases identical to TRBD2. The CDR3 sequence: CASSSNEGLEYNEQFF. For the CDR3, the DNA is TGTGCCAGCAGCTCAAACGAGGGACTAGAGTACAATGAGCAGTTCTTC.